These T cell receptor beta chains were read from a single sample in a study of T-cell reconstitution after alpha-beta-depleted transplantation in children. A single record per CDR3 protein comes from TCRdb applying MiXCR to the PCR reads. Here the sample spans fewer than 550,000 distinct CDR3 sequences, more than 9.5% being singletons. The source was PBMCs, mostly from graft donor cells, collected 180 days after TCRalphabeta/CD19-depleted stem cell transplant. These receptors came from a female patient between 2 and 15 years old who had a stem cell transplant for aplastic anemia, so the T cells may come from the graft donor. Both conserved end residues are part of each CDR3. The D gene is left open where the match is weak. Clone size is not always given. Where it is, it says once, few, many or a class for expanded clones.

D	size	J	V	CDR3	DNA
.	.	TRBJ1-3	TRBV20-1	CSARPPGRSSGNTIYF	TGCAGTGCTAGACCACCGGGACGTAGCTCTGGAAACACCATATATTTT
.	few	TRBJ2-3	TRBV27	CASSRDPAGTQYF	TGTGCCAGCAGTCGGGACCCCGCTGGTACGCAGTATTTT
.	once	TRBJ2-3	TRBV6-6	CASSYWDDTQCF	TGTGCCAGCAGTTACTGGGATGATACGCAGTGTTTT
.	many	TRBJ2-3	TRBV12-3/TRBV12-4	CASTLSQGPTDTQYF	TGTGCCAGCACCCTCAGCCAGGGTCCAACAGATACGCAGTATTTT
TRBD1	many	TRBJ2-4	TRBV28	CASSLGTGRGNIQYF	TGTGCCAGCAGTTTAGGGACAGGGAGAGGTAACATTCAGTACTTC
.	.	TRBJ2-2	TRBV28	CASSSPPGRTTGELFF	TGTGCCAGCAGTTCGCCTCCGGGCCGGACGACCGGGGAGCTGTTTTTT
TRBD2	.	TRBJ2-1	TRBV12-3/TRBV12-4	CASNHGGRLAENNEQFF	TGTGCCAGCAACCATGGAGGGAGACTAGCGGAAAACAATGAGCAGTTCTTC
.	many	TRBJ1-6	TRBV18	CASSLGQLHSPLHF	TGTGCCAGCTCACTCGGACAGCTTCATTCACCCCTCCACTTT
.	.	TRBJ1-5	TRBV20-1	CSARDGLYSNQPQHF	TGCAGTGCTAGAGACGGACTTTATAGCAATCAGCCCCAGCATTTT
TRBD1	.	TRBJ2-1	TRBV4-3	CASSARAGTGGLNEQFF	TGCGCCAGCAGCGCCCGAGCCGGGACAGGGGGCTTGAATGAGCAGTTCTTC
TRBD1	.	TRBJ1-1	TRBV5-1	CASSLAGQGAEAFF	TGCGCCAGCAGCTTGGCGGGACAGGGAGCTGAAGCTTTCTTT
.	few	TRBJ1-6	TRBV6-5	CASSLRTGGRNSPLHF	TGTGCCAGCAGTTTAAGAACCGGGGGAAGGAATTCACCCCTCCACTTT
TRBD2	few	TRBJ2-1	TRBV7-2	CASSLELAGGGQFF	TGTGCCAGCAGCTTAGAACTAGCGGGAGGCGGGCAGTTCTTC
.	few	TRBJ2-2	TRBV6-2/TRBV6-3	CASAFVATGELFF	TGTGCCAGCGCATTTGTAGCGACCGGGGAGCTGTTTTTT
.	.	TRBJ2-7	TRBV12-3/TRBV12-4	CASSFYRVLPYEQYF	TGTGCCAGCAGTTTCTATCGGGTACTCCCCTACGAGCAGTACTTC
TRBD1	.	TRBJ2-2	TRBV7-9	CASSPPGTATGELFF	TGTGCCAGCAGCCCCCCCGGGACAGCAACCGGGGAGCTGTTTTTT
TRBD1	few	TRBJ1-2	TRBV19	CASSIYGTGSGYTF	TGTGCCAGTAGTATCTACGGGACAGGGAGCGGCTACACCTTC
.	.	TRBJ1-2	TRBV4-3	CASSQVPVGFNYGYTF	TGCGCCAGCAGCCAAGTTCCCGTGGGTTTTAACTATGGCTACACCTTC
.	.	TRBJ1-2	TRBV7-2	CASSQNSGNTF	TGTGCCAGCAGCCAAAACAGTGGGAACACCTTC
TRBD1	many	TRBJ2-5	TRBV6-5	CASSYTGTGGRETQYF	TGTGCCAGCAGTTACACTGGGACAGGGGGGCGGGAGACCCAGTACTTC